These 5 T cell receptor beta chains were sequenced from one sample in a study of T cell changes during pregnancy in multiple sclerosis. TCRdb's table, derived via immunoSEQ multiplex PCR, lists solely in-frame clones and lacks some. The sample has approximately 50,000 clones, 92% seen once. The sample consisted of CD4+ T cells from peripheral blood mononuclear cells, taken after pregnancy. These receptors all stem from a female donor with multiple sclerosis, enrolled in a pregnancy study.

The chain has TRBV2 and TRBJ2-7; 7 bases match TRBD2. Germline-derived CDR1 and CDR2 are SNHLY and FYNNEI. This CDR3 comprises 14 residues. V shed 6 bases and J 0 bases; nucleotides not matched to a gene: 5. The CDR3 reads CASSETSASYEQYF. The CDR3 DNA reads as TGTGCCAGCAGCGAAACTAGCGCCTCCTACGAGCAGTACTTC.

This clone was observed once. V and J are TRBV6-6 and TRBJ1-2, with 9 bases that match TRBD1. The CDR3 has 15 amino acids. Germline CDR1 and CDR2: MNHNY and SVGAGI (reference sequence). Trimming at V came to 2 bases and at J to 2 bases, leaving 3 bases not matched to a gene. CDR3 residues: CASSYADRGNYGYTF. The CDR3 DNA reads as TGTGCCAGCAGTTACGCGGACAGGGGAAACTATGGCTACACCTTC.

The chain uses TRBV11-2 and TRBJ2-7; the match to TRBD2 covers 10 bases. Trimming cost V 5 bases and J 2 bases; bases outside gene matches: 6. This CDR3 is 15 amino acids long. Germline CDR1 reads SGHAT; CDR2 reads FQNNGV. The CDR3, as DNA: TGTGCCAGCAGCCCTAGCGGGAGAGGCCCCTACGAGCAGTACTTC. Amino acid sequence: CASSPSGRGPYEQYF.

V is TRBV28 and J is TRBJ1-1; 10 bases agree with TRBD1. Germline V lookup: CDR1 MDHEN, CDR2 SYDVKM. This CDR3 comprises 13 residues. Trimming at V came to 10 bases and at J to 9 bases, leaving 11 bases not matched to a gene. CDR3 sequence reads: CATLRETGGKAFF. In DNA, the CDR3 is TGTGCCACCCTGCGAGAGACAGGGGGCAAAGCTTTCTTT.

The chain recombines TRBV13 with TRBJ1-5; TRBD1 matches at 7 bases. V was pared by 6 bases and J by 5 bases, with 7 bases of the junction left unmatched. CDR1 PRHDT and CDR2 FYEKMQ come from the germline V gene (reference sequence). The CDR3 has 14 residues. For the CDR3, the DNA is TGTGCCAGCAGAAAAACAGGGGAGGATCAGCCCCAGCATTTT. It codes for CASRKTGEDQPQHF.